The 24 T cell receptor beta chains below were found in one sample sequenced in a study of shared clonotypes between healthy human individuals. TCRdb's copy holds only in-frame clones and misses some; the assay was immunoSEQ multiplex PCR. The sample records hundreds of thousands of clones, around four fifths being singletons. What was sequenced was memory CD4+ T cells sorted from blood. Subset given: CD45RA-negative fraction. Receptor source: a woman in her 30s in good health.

CDR3 sequence: CASSLGPDRVYEQYF. As DNA, the CDR3 is TGCGCCAGCAGCTTGGGTCCGGACAGGGTCTACGAGCAGTACTTC. The V gene is TRBV5-1, the J gene TRBJ2-7; 8 bases are a match to TRBD1. V was pared by 0 bases and J by 3 bases, with 5 bases of the junction left unmatched. The CDR3 has 15 residues. Germline CDR1 SGHRS, CDR2 YFSETQ.

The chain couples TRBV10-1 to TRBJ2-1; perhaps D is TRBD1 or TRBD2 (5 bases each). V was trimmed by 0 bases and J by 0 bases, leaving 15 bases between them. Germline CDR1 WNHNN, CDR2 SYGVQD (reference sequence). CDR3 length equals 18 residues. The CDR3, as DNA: TGCGCCAGCAGTGAGTCGAGATGGGGGAAGAGCTCCTACAATGAGCAGTTCTTC. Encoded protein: CASSESRWGKSSYNEQFF.

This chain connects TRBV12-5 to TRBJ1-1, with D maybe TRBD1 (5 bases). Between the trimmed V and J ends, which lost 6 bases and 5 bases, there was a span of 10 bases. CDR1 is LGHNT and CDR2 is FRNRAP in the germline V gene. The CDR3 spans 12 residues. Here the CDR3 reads CASGPGGTEAFF. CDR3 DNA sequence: TGTGCTAGTGGGCCTGGGGGGACTGAAGCTTTCTTT.

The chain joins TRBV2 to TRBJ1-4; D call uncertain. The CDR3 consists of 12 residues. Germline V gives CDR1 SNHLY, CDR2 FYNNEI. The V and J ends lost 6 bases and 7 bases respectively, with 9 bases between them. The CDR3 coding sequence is TGTGCCAGCAGGGGCTCCGGTGAAAAACTGTTTTTT. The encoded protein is CASRGSGEKLFF.

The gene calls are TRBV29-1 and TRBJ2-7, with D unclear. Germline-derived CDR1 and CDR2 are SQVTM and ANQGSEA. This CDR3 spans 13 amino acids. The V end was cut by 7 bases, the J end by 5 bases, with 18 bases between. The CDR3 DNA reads TGCAGCGCGAGCCCCCCCAGAGCCAACGAGCAGTACTTC. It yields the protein CSASPPRANEQYF.

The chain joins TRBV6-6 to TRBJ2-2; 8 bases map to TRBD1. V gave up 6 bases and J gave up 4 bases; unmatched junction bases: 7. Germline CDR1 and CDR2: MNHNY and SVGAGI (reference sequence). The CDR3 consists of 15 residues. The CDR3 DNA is TGTGCCAGCAGACTCCAGGGGGCGGTCACCGGGGAGCTGTTTTTT. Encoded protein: CASRLQGAVTGELFF.

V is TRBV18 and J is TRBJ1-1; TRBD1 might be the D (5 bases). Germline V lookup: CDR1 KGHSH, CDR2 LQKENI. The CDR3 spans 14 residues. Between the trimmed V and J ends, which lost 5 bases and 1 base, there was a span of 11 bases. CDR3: CASSSDSGNTEAFF. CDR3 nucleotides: TGTGCCAGCTCATCCGACAGTGGGAACACTGAAGCTTTCTTT. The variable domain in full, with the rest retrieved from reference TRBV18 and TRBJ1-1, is NAGVMQNPRHLVRRRGQEARLRCSPMKGHSHVYWYRQLPEEGLKFMVYLQKENIIDESGMPKERFSAEFPKEGPSILRIQQVVRGDSAAYFCASSSDSGNTEAFFGQGTRLTVV.

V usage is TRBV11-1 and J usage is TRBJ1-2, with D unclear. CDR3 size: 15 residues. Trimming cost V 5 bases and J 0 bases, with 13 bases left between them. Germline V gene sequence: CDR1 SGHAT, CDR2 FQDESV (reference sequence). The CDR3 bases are TGTGCCAGCAGCCACGGTGCTGGGGCTAACTATGGCTACACCTTC. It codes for CASSHGAGANYGYTF.

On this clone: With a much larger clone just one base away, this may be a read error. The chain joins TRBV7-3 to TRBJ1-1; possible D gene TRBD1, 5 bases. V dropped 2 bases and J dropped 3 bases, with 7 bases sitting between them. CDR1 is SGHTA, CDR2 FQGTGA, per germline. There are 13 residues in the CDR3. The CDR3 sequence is CASSLQGYTEAFF. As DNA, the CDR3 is TGTGCCAGCAGCTTACAGGGTTACACTGAAGCTTTCTTT.

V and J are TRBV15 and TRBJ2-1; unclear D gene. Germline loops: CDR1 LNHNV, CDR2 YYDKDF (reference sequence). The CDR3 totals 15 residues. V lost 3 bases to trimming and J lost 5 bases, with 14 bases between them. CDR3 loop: CATSRGSQADNEQFF. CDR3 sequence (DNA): TGTGCCACCAGCAGGGGAAGCCAGGCGGACAATGAGCAGTTCTTC.

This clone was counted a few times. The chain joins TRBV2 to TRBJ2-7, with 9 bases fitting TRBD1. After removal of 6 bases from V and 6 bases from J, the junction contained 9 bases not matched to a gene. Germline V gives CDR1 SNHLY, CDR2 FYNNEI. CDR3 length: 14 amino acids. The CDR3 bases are TGTGCCAGCAGGGTCGGGACAGGGACCGGCGAGCAGTACTTC. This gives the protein CASRVGTGTGEQYF. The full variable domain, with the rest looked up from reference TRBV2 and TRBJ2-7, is EPEVTQTPSHQVTQMGQEVILRCVPISNHLYFYWYRQILGQKVEFLVSFYNNEISEKSEIFDDQFSVERPDGSNFTLKIRSTKLEDSAMYFCASRVGTGTGEQYFGPGTRLTVT.

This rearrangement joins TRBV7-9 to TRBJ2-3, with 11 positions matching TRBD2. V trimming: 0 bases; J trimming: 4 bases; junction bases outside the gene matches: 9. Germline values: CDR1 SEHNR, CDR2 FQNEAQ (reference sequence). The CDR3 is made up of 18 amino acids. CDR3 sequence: CASSLALLAGVAPDTQYF. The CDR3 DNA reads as TGTGCCAGCAGCTTAGCACTACTAGCGGGGGTGGCTCCAGATACGCAGTATTTT.

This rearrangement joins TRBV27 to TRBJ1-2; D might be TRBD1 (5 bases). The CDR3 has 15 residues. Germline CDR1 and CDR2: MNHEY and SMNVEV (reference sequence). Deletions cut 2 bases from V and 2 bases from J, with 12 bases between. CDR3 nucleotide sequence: TGTGCCAGCAGTTTAGCCCGGGACGGCAACTATGGCTACACCTTC. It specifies CASSLARDGNYGYTF.

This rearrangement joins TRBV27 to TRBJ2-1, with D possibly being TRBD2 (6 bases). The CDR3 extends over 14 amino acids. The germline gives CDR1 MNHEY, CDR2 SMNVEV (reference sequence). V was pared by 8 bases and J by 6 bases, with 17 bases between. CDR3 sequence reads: CASLAAGYPNEQFF. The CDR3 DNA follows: TGTGCCAGCCTCGCTGCGGGATACCCCAATGAGCAGTTCTTC.

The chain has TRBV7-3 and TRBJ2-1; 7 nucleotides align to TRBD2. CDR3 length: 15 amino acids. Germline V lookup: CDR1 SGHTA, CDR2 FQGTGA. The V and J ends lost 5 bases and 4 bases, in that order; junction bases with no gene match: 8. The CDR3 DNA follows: TGTGCCAGCAGCGCCGGTAGCGGGCTTTACAATGAGCAGTTCTTC. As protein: CASSAGSGLYNEQFF.

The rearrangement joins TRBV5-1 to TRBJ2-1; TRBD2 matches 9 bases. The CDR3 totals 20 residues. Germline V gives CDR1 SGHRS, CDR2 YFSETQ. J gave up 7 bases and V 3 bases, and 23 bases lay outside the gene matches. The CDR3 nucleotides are TGCGCCAGCAGCTCGACGGGACTAGCCGGTCGTCGCCCACGTTGGAATGAGCAGTTCTTC. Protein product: CASSSTGLAGRRPRWNEQFF.

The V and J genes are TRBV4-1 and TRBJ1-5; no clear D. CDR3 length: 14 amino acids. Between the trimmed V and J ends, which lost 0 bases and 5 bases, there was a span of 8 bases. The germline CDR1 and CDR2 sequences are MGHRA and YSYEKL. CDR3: CASSQDERYQPQHF. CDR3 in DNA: TGCGCCAGCAGCCAAGATGAAAGGTATCAGCCCCAGCATTTT.

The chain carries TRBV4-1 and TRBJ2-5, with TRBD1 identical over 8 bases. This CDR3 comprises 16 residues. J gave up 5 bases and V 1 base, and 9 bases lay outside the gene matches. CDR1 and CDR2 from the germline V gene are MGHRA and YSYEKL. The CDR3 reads CASSQGPGTGGETQYF. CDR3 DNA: TGCGCCAGCAGCCAAGGGCCCGGGACAGGCGGCGAGACCCAGTACTTC.

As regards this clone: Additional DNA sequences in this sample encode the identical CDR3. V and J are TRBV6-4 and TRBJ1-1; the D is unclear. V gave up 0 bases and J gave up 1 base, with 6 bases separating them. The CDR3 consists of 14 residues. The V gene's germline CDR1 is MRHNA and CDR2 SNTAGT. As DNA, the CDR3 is TGTGCCAGCAGTGACTCGTCGGGGAACACTGAAGCTTTCTTT. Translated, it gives CASSDSSGNTEAFF.

CDR3 DNA: TGTGCCACCCGGGACAGGGTTTTTGGAAACACTGAAGCTTTCTTT. This encodes CATRDRVFGNTEAFF. The V gene is TRBV10-3, the J gene TRBJ1-1; 9 bases are a match to TRBD1. Trimming at V came to 10 bases and at J to 2 bases, leaving 11 bases not matched to a gene. In germline, CDR1 is ENHRY, CDR2 SYGVKD. The CDR3 totals 15 residues.

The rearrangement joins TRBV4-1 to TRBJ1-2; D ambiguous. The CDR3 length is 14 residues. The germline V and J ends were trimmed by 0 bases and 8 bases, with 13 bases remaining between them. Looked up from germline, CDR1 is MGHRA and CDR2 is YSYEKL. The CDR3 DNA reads TGCGCCAGCAGCCAAGATCCCGGGTTTTGGGGCTACACCTTC. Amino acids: CASSQDPGFWGYTF.

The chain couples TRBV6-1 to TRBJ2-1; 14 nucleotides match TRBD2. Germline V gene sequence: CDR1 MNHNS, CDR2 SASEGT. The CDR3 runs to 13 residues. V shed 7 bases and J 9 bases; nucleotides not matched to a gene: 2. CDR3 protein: CASTGTSGSEQFF. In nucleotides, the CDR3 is TGTGCCAGCACGGGGACTAGCGGGAGTGAGCAGTTCTTC.

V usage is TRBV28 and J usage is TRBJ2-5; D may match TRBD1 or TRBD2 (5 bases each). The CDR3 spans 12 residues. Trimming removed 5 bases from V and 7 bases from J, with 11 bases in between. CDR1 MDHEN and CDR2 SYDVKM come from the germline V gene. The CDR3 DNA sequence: TGTGCCAGCAGTGGGACCGGGCGGACCCAGTACTTC. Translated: CASSGTGRTQYF.

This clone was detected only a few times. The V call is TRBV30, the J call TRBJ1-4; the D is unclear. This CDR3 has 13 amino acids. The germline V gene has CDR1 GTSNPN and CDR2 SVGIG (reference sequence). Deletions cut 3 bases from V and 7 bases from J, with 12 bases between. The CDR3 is CAWSLGGAEKLFF. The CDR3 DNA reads TGTGCCTGGAGCCTCGGTGGTGCTGAAAAACTGTTTTTT.